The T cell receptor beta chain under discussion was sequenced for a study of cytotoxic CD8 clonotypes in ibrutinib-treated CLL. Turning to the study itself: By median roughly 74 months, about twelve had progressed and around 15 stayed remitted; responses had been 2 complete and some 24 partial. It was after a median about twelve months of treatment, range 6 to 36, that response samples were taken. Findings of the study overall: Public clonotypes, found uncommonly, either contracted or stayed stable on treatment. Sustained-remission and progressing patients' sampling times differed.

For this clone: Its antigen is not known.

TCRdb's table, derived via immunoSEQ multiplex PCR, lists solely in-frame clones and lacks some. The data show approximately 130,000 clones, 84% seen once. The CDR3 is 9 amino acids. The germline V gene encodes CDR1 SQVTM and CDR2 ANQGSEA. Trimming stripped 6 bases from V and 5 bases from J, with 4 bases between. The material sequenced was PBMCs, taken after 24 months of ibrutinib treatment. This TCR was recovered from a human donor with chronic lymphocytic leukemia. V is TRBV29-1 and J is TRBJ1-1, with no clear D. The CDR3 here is CSVGTEAFF. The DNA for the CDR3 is TGCAGCGTGGGAACTGAAGCTTTCTTT.